A selection of T cell receptor beta chains follows, all from one sample in a study of T-cell memory formation after mild COVID-19. TCRdb re-called the 5' RACE reads through MiXCR, storing one row per CDR3 protein. The sample shows around 340,000 distinct CDR3 sequences, approximately 12% of them seen only once. Sequenced: PBMCs or a T cell subset sorted from them (not recorded which). The receptors come from a man younger than 35 who had mild COVID-19 (a few samples of this study predate the infection). Cell type and time point are not known. Each CDR3 is given with its conserved first and last residue. D genes are given only for firm matches. Where a row states a size, it is once, few, many or the class of an expanded clone; other rows omit it.

TRBJ2-2	TRBV7-6	-	-	CASSSRGELFF	TGTGCCAGCAGCAGTCGCGGGGAGCTGTTTTTT
TRBJ1-5	TRBV7-2	many	-	CASTPPGGGNQPQHF	TGTGCCAGCACCCCCCCGGGGGGCGGCAATCAGCCCCAGCATTTT
TRBJ1-1	TRBV7-9	-	-	CASSLISTEAFF	TGTGCCAGCAGCCTAATAAGCACTGAAGCTTTCTTT
TRBJ2-1	TRBV6-1	few	-	CASSSRGTDNEQFF	TGTGCCAGCTCATCCCGGGGGACGGACAATGAGCAGTTCTTC
TRBJ1-2	TRBV7-2	-	-	CASSLVVPGVYGYTF	TGTGCCAGCAGCCTAGTGGTCCCAGGGGTCTATGGCTACACCTTC
TRBJ1-5	TRBV12-3/TRBV12-4	few	-	CASSLFSNQPQHF	TGTGCCAGCAGTTTGTTTAGCAATCAGCCCCAGCATTTT
TRBJ1-1	TRBV7-2	few	-	CASSLVAGRGTEAFF	TGTGCCAGCAGCTTAGTAGCAGGGCGCGGGACTGAAGCTTTCTTT
TRBJ1-2	TRBV6-5	-	-	CASSYSPGMPEGYTF	TGTGCCAGCAGTTACTCCCCGGGGATGCCGGAGGGCTACACCTTC
TRBJ2-3	TRBV18	many	-	CASSPDGRITDTQYF	TGTGCCAGCTCACCGGACGGACGAATCACAGATACGCAGTATTTT
TRBJ1-1	TRBV20-1	few	-	CSARTMGGTDEAFF	TGCAGTGCTAGGACCATGGGGGGAACCGATGAAGCTTTCTTT
TRBJ2-1	TRBV11-2	many	TRBD2	CASSFPSGGRLGNEQFF	TGTGCCAGCAGCTTTCCTAGCGGGGGGCGACTGGGGAATGAGCAGTTCTTC
TRBJ1-3	TRBV12-3/TRBV12-4	few	-	CASSYGSGNTIYF	TGTGCCAGCAGTTACGGGTCTGGAAACACCATATATTTT
TRBJ2-1	TRBV7-9	few	-	CASSRLTGSPSNEQFF	TGTGCCAGCAGCCGTCTGACCGGGTCCCCCAGCAATGAGCAGTTCTTC
TRBJ2-1	TRBV11-2	few	TRBD2	CASSLIQGTRDPPYSYNEQFF	TGTGCCAGCAGCTTAATCCAGGGGACTAGAGATCCCCCATACTCCTACAATGAGCAGTTCTTC
TRBJ2-1	TRBV7-6	-	-	CASSFSHRDFEQFF	TGTGCCAGCAGCTTCAGCCACAGGGATTTTGAGCAGTTCTTC
TRBJ2-7	TRBV5-4	-	-	CASSLVLSGEQYF	TGTGCCAGCAGCTTGGTTCTCTCCGGGGAGCAGTACTTC
TRBJ1-2	TRBV12-3/TRBV12-4	-	TRBD1	CASSPQGASGGYTF	TGTGCCAGCAGCCCGCAGGGGGCTTCGGGGGGCTACACCTTC
TRBJ1-2	TRBV4-2	-	-	CASSQGRESYGYTF	TGTGCCAGCAGCCAAGGCAGGGAGAGCTATGGCTACACCTTC